The next 22 T cell receptor beta chains were all read from a single sample in a study of cytomegalovirus exposure and HLA in healthy donors. Primers for the PCR totalled 60 Vbeta and 13 Jbeta. Clones were sequenced by immunoSEQ multiplex PCR, and TCRdb holds only the in-frame ones, with some missing. Of 60,000 to 100,000 clones listed, over 70% are singletons. Sequencing used PBMCs. These TCRs come from a male donor in good health and CMV-seropositive.

This clone came up once. This rearrangement joins TRBV7-3 to TRBJ1-5; no clear D. The CDR3 covers 13 residues. Trimming stripped 5 bases from V and 3 bases from J, with 8 bases between. Germline CDR1 is SGHTA and CDR2 is FQGTGA. CDR3 nucleotides: TGTGCCAGCAGCCCAGACTACAATCAGCCCCAGCATTTT. This encodes CASSPDYNQPQHF.

This chain uses TRBV7-9 with TRBJ2-7; D is undetermined. The V gene's germline CDR1 is SEHNR and CDR2 FQNEAQ (reference sequence). CDR3 length: 11 amino acids. Trimming stripped 5 bases from V and 2 bases from J, with 4 bases between. This CDR3 reads CASSPAYEQYF. CDR3 sequence (DNA): TGTGCCAGCAGCCCCGCCTACGAGCAGTACTTC.

This sequence joins TRBV7-9 and TRBJ2-5, with unresolved D. This CDR3 spans 11 amino acids. Germline V gives CDR1 SEHNR, CDR2 FQNEAQ (reference sequence). V dropped 8 bases and J dropped 8 bases, with 12 bases sitting between them. Here the CDR3 DNA reads TGTGCCAGCGAGAAGATGAGAACCCAGTACTTC. Protein product: CASEKMRTQYF.

The chain has TRBV18 and TRBJ2-7; 9 nucleotides line up with TRBD1. The length of the CDR3 is 15 residues. Germline V gives CDR1 KGHSH, CDR2 LQKENI. With 3 bases clipped from V and 0 bases from J, the junction kept 3 bases outside the gene matches. The DNA for the CDR3 is TGTGCCAGCTCACCGGGGGGACAGGGCTCCTACGAGCAGTACTTC. It encodes CASSPGGQGSYEQYF.

The chain uses TRBV28 and TRBJ1-2; D may be TRBD1 (5 bases). Germline V lookup: CDR1 MDHEN, CDR2 SYDVKM. Trimming took 2 bases from V and 4 from J, leaving 14 bases between them. CDR3 size: 15 residues. DNA of the CDR3: TGTGCCAGCAGTTTAATCACAGGCCGTATCTATGGCTACACCTTC. Amino acid sequence: CASSLITGRIYGYTF.

The gene calls are TRBV19 and TRBJ1-5; perhaps TRBD1 as D (6 bases). V was shortened by 6 bases and J by 0 bases, with 15 bases between the two germline ends. The CDR3 loop spans 16 amino acids. From germline, CDR1 is LNHDA and CDR2 SQIVND (reference sequence). Here the CDR3 reads CASRPWTAYSNQPQHF. In DNA form, the CDR3 reads TGTGCCAGTAGACCCTGGACAGCTTATAGCAATCAGCCCCAGCATTTT.

This clone was detected only a few times. The V and J genes are TRBV5-4 and TRBJ2-7; D call uncertain. There are 15 residues in the CDR3. V dropped 4 bases and J dropped 2 bases, with 16 bases sitting between them. From germline, CDR1 is SGHNT and CDR2 YYREEE (reference sequence). CDR3 bases: TGTGCCAGCAGCGCGAGCGTTGAACCTCCCTACGAGCAGTACTTC. It encodes CASSASVEPPYEQYF.

CDR3 sequence: CASSYQRGYGLFRGYTF. In DNA form, the CDR3 reads TGTGCCAGCAGCTACCAAAGGGGGTACGGCCTCTTCCGGGGCTACACCTTC. The J gene is TRBJ1-2, the V gene TRBV28; TRBD1 is a possible D gene (6 bases). Germline-derived CDR1 and CDR2 are MDHEN and SYDVKM. The CDR3 loop spans 17 amino acids. The V end was cut by 6 bases, the J end by 8 bases, with 28 bases between.

This rearrangement joins TRBV12-5 to TRBJ1-1; no reliable D call. V was shortened by 1 base and J by 1 base, with 4 bases between the two germline ends. CDR1 is LGHNT, CDR2 FRNRAP, per germline. This CDR3 spans 13 amino acids. The CDR3 sequence is CASGLARNTEAFF. CDR3 in DNA: TGTGCTAGTGGTTTGGCCAGGAACACTGAAGCTTTCTTT. Supplemented by reference TRBV12-5 and TRBJ1-1, the full variable domain reads DARVTQTPRHKVTEMGQEVTMRCQPILGHNTVFWYRQTMMQGLELLAYFRNRAPLDDSGMPKDRFSAEMPDATLATLKIQPSEPRDSAVYFCASGLARNTEAFFGQGTRLTVV.

This clone was seen a few times. The chain joins TRBV27 to TRBJ1-1; D gene uncertain. This CDR3 spans 13 amino acids. Germline V gene sequence: CDR1 MNHEY, CDR2 SMNVEV (reference sequence). Between the trimmed V and J ends, which lost 4 bases and 1 base, there was a span of 7 bases. CDR3 protein: CASSWRENTEAFF. CDR3 coding DNA: TGTGCCAGCAGTTGGAGGGAGAACACTGAAGCTTTCTTT.

The V gene is TRBV2, the J gene TRBJ1-4, with D possibly matching TRBD1 (6 bases). Germline V gene data show CDR1 as SNHLY and CDR2 as FYNNEI. This CDR3 is built from 15 residues. The V gene lost 3 bases and the J gene lost 4 bases, with 12 bases spanning the gap. The CDR3 loop reads CASSEVGQNNEKLFF. DNA of the CDR3: TGTGCCAGCAGTGAGGTCGGACAGAATAATGAAAAACTGTTTTTT.

The gene calls are TRBV28 and TRBJ2-5; D is perhaps TRBD1 (6 bases). The germline V gene has CDR1 MDHEN and CDR2 SYDVKM. The length of the CDR3 is 14 residues. V was trimmed by 5 bases and J by 3 bases, leaving 13 bases between them. CDR3 DNA sequence: TGTGCCAGCAGTCCCAGGACAGTTGAAGAGACCCAGTACTTC. As protein: CASSPRTVEETQYF.

The V gene is TRBV7-9, the J gene TRBJ2-3; D remains ambiguous. Germline V gene sequence: CDR1 SEHNR, CDR2 FQNEAQ (reference sequence). This CDR3 region has 12 residues. V was cut by 5 bases and J by 8 bases, with 11 bases left in between. CDR3: CASSPSDGTQYF. The CDR3 DNA reads TGTGCCAGCAGCCCGTCAGATGGTACGCAGTATTTT.

The CDR3 bases are TGTGCCAGCAGCTTGGTTTCAGGGAAGAACTATGGCTACACCTTC. This sequence encodes CASSLVSGKNYGYTF. V and J are TRBV5-4 and TRBJ1-2, with TRBD1 as a possible D gene (5 bases). This CDR3 comprises 15 residues. Per germline, CDR1 SGHNT and CDR2 YYREEE (reference sequence). V was clipped by 0 bases and J by 2 bases, with 11 bases between them.

V and J are TRBV10-1 and TRBJ2-7; 7 bases line up with TRBD1. CDR1 is WNHNN, CDR2 SYGVQD, per germline (reference sequence). The CDR3 runs to 17 residues. V lost 7 bases, J lost 5 bases, and 20 bases stayed unmatched. The CDR3 sequence is CASNTRDSPLQDDEQYF. CDR3 DNA: TGCGCCAGCAATACCCGGGACAGCCCTCTCCAAGATGACGAGCAGTACTTC.

V usage is TRBV7-2 and J usage is TRBJ1-1, with D hard to call. Germline V gene sequence: CDR1 SGHTA, CDR2 FQGNSA. The length of the CDR3 is 12 residues. V gave up 2 bases and J gave up 8 bases, with 9 bases separating them. The CDR3 loop is CASSLPGAEAFF. CDR3 sequence (DNA): TGTGCCAGCAGCTTACCCGGAGCCGAAGCTTTCTTT.

The J gene is TRBJ1-2, the V gene TRBV5-6; D possibly corresponds to TRBD1 (5 bases). Germline V gives CDR1 SGHDT, CDR2 YYEEEE. The CDR3 has 14 amino acids. Trimming took off 4 bases at V and 4 bases at J, with 14 bases between the two ends. This CDR3 is CASSLMTAVYGYTF. The CDR3 DNA sequence: TGTGCCAGCAGCCTGATGACAGCTGTCTATGGCTACACCTTC.

The chain combines TRBV6-6 with TRBJ1-2, with D unresolved. Germline assignment: CDR1 MNHNY and CDR2 SVGAGI (reference sequence). This CDR3 spans 16 amino acids. V dropped 5 bases and J dropped 2 bases, with 18 bases sitting between them. The CDR3 loop is CASSRVDLRENYGYTF. The DNA of the CDR3 is TGTGCCAGCAGTCGAGTGGATCTCCGGGAAAACTATGGCTACACCTTC.

The chain's CDR3 is CASHGTASGNTIYF. Written as DNA, the CDR3 is TGTGCCAGCCACGGGACAGCCTCTGGAAACACCATATATTTT. The chain employs TRBV6-6 and TRBJ1-3; 7 bases align to TRBD1. This CDR3 has 14 amino acids. V gave up 8 bases and J gave up 0 bases; unmatched junction bases: 4. Germline V gene lookup returns CDR1 MNHNY and CDR2 SVGAGI (reference sequence).

The DNA for the CDR3 is TGTGCCAGTAGTATAAGTAGGGGGACAGATTCACCCCTCCACTTT. As protein: CASSISRGTDSPLHF. The chain carries TRBV19 and TRBJ1-6; 7 nucleotides match TRBD1. Trimming took 2 bases from V and 8 from J; bases not matched to a gene: 6. The CDR3 sequence is 15 residues long. The germline gives CDR1 LNHDA, CDR2 SQIVND (reference sequence).

Concerning this clone itself: One end of the junction is discordant with germline, which a read error may explain. Here the CDR3 reads CSSSLTYQPQHF. The CDR3 nucleotides read TGTTCCAGCAGCTTAACTTATCAGCCCCAGCATTTT. The J gene is TRBJ1-5, the V gene TRBV7-9; D unresolved. This CDR3 spans 12 amino acids. Germline CDR1 is SEHNR and CDR2 is FQNEAQ (reference sequence).

The chain links TRBV18 to TRBJ2-7; TRBD2 matches at 7 bases. Germline-derived CDR1 and CDR2 are KGHSH and LQKENI. The CDR3 runs 15 residues. V shed 5 bases and J 0 bases; nucleotides not matched to a gene: 7. CDR3 sequence reads: CASSKRGWSSYEQYF. Written as DNA, the CDR3 is TGTGCCAGCTCAAAGCGGGGCTGGAGCTCCTACGAGCAGTACTTC.